This entry features one TCR beta chain sequence. TCRdb used MiXCR to reprocess the 5' RACE reads, holding one entry per CDR3 protein. The data hold a few hundred thousand distinct CDR3 sequences, with around 20% observed a single time. These data are taken from a study of identical twins. The length of the CDR3 is 13 residues. Germline V gives CDR1 KGHDR, CDR2 SFDVKD. The V end was cut by 5 bases, the J end by 9 bases, with 13 bases between. What was sequenced was naive T cells sorted from blood. The source is a middle-aged man in good health. The chain combines TRBV24-1 with TRBJ2-1; D may be TRBD2 (5 bases). Here the CDR3 reads CATSAPVRGEQFF. The CDR3 DNA reads as TGTGCCACCAGTGCCCCAGTTCGGGGTGAGCAGTTCTTC.